This T cell receptor beta chain was retrieved from a study of response to subunit inactivated influenza vaccine. TCRdb recomputed calls from the RT-PCR reads with MiXCR, one row per CDR3 protein. The table records hundreds of thousands of distinct CDR3 sequences, approximately 24% of them present only once. The CDR3 runs to 15 residues. Germline V CDR1 and CDR2: SGHRS, YFSETQ. J gave up 2 bases and V 4 bases, and 6 bases lay outside the gene matches. Material: CD4+ T cells sorted from PBMCs, obtained 4 to 6 days after vaccination. This TCR came from a man aged 50 to 59 who received an inactivated influenza vaccine. The rearrangement uses TRBV5-1 and TRBJ2-1; 7 bases match TRBD1. The CDR3 region is CASSPPDRAYNEQFF. CDR3 in DNA: TGCGCCAGCAGCCCCCCCGACAGGGCCTACAATGAGCAGTTCTTC.